This is a list of T cell receptor beta chains from one sample in a study of cytomegalovirus exposure and HLA in healthy donors. Data came from immunoSEQ multiplex PCR; TCRdb stores just in-frame clones and leaves some out. Here the sample spans roughly 160,000 clones, 71% being singletons. The sample was PBMCs. These receptors were taken from a woman aged 25-40 years in good health and CMV-seronegative. Each CDR3 is given with its conserved first and last residue. D genes are given only for firm matches. The size field is filled for only some rows; it gives once, few, many or a size class.

D gene: .; clone size: .; V gene: TRBV29-1; J gene: TRBJ1-2; CDR3 protein: CSVEGSVRNYGYTF; CDR3 DNA: TGCAGCGTTGAGGGCTCGGTTCGTAACTATGGCTACACCTTC
D gene: .; clone size: .; V gene: TRBV29-1; J gene: TRBJ1-1; CDR3 protein: CSVVWTPNTEAFF; CDR3 DNA: TGCAGCGTTGTTTGGACACCGAACACTGAAGCTTTCTTT
D gene: .; clone size: .; V gene: TRBV4-2; J gene: TRBJ2-7; CDR3 protein: CASSQDLLATYEQYF; CDR3 DNA: TGTGCCAGCAGCCAAGATCTTCTAGCGACCTACGAGCAGTACTTC
D gene: TRBD2; clone size: .; V gene: TRBV10-3; J gene: TRBJ2-7; CDR3 protein: CAISAGLAGYEQYF; CDR3 DNA: TGTGCCATCAGTGCCGGACTAGCGGGATACGAGCAGTACTTC
D gene: .; clone size: .; V gene: TRBV19; J gene: TRBJ1-1; CDR3 protein: CASSARPGHRDEAFF; CDR3 DNA: TGTGCCAGTAGTGCCCGACCGGGACATCGAGATGAAGCTTTCTTT
D gene: TRBD1; clone size: .; V gene: TRBV9; J gene: TRBJ1-5; CDR3 protein: CASSGTGVRNQPQHF; CDR3 DNA: TGTGCCAGCAGCGGAACAGGGGTCCGCAATCAGCCCCAGCATTTT
D gene: TRBD1; clone size: .; V gene: TRBV11-2; J gene: TRBJ2-1; CDR3 protein: CASSPRDRGPNEQFF; CDR3 DNA: TGTGCCAGCAGCCCCCGGGACAGGGGGCCGAATGAGCAGTTCTTC
D gene: .; clone size: .; V gene: TRBV6-5; J gene: TRBJ2-2; CDR3 protein: CASRERVAGELFF; CDR3 DNA: TGTGCCAGCAGAGAGAGGGTAGCCGGGGAGCTGTTTTTT
D gene: .; clone size: few; V gene: TRBV2; J gene: TRBJ1-1; CDR3 protein: CASSVRGNTEAFF; CDR3 DNA: TGTGCCAGCAGTGTTAGGGGGAACACTGAAGCTTTCTTT
D gene: TRBD2; clone size: .; V gene: TRBV25-1; J gene: TRBJ2-1; CDR3 protein: CASSWTSVFEQFF; CDR3 DNA: TGTGCCAGCAGCTGGACTAGCGTATTTGAGCAGTTCTTC
D gene: TRBD1; clone size: .; V gene: TRBV7-6; J gene: TRBJ1-6; CDR3 protein: CASRDRVHSPLHF; CDR3 DNA: TGTGCCAGCAGAGACAGGGTTCATTCACCCCTCCACTTT
D gene: TRBD1; clone size: few; V gene: TRBV11-1; J gene: TRBJ2-3; CDR3 protein: CASSLGGTALTDTQYF; CDR3 DNA: TGTGCCAGCAGCTTAGGGGGGACAGCGCTCACAGATACGCAGTATTTT
D gene: .; clone size: .; V gene: TRBV4-1; J gene: TRBJ2-7; CDR3 protein: CASSQGGYEQYF; CDR3 DNA: TGCGCCAGCAGCCAAGGAGGCTACGAGCAGTACTTC
D gene: .; clone size: few; V gene: TRBV5-1; J gene: TRBJ1-1; CDR3 protein: CASTLPRVFF; CDR3 DNA: TGCGCCAGCACACTCCCCAGGGTTTTCTTT
D gene: .; clone size: few; V gene: TRBV19; J gene: TRBJ2-7; CDR3 protein: CASSPYRFYEQYF; CDR3 DNA: TGTGCCAGTAGTCCCTACAGATTCTACGAGCAGTACTTC
D gene: .; clone size: .; V gene: TRBV5-6; J gene: TRBJ2-5; CDR3 protein: CASSRFGALMQETQYF; CDR3 DNA: TGTGCCAGCAGCCGATTCGGAGCCCTGATGCAAGAGACCCAGTACTTC
D gene: TRBD2; clone size: .; V gene: TRBV11-2; J gene: TRBJ2-1; CDR3 protein: CASSLVGGGAGGEQFF; CDR3 DNA: TGTGCCAGCAGCTTAGTGGGCGGGGGGGCCGGTGGTGAGCAGTTCTTC
D gene: .; clone size: .; V gene: TRBV18; J gene: TRBJ1-4; CDR3 protein: CASSPPGVQEKLFF; CDR3 DNA: TGTGCCAGCTCACCACCGGGAGTTCAAGAAAAACTGTTTTTT
D gene: TRBD2; clone size: .; V gene: TRBV27; J gene: TRBJ2-1; CDR3 protein: CASGRSTSEYNEQFF; CDR3 DNA: TGTGCCAGCGGCCGATCGACTAGCGAGTACAATGAGCAGTTCTTC
D gene: .; clone size: .; V gene: TRBV28; J gene: TRBJ1-2; CDR3 protein: CASNPAAAKRGYTF; CDR3 DNA: TGTGCCAGCAACCCCGCCGCGGCCAAGAGAGGCTACACCTTC